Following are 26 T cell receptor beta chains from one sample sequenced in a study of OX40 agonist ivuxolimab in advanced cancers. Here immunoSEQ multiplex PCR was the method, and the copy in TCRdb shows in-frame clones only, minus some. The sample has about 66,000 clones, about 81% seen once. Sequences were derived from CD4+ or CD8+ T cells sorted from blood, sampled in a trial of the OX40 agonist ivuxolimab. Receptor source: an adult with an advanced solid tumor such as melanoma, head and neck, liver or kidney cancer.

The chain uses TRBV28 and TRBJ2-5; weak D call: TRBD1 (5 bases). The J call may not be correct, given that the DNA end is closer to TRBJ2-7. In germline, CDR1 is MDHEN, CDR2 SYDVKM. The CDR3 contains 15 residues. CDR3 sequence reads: CASSLLSQGSYEQYF. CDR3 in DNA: TGTGCCAGCAGTTTACTGTCTCAGGGCTCCTACGAGCAGTACTTC.

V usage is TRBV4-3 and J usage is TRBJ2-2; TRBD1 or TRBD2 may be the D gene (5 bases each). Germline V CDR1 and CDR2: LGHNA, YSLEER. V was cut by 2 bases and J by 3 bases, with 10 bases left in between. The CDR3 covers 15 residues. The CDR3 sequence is CASSQKWDDTGELFF. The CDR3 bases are TGCGCCAGCAGCCAAAAATGGGACGACACCGGGGAGCTGTTTTTT.

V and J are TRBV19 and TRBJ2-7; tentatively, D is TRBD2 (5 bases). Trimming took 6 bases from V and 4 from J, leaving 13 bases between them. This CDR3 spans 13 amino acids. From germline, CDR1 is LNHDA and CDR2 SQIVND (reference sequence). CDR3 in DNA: TGTGCCAGTAGCCCTGGACTGTATTACGAGCAGTACTTC. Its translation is CASSPGLYYEQYF.

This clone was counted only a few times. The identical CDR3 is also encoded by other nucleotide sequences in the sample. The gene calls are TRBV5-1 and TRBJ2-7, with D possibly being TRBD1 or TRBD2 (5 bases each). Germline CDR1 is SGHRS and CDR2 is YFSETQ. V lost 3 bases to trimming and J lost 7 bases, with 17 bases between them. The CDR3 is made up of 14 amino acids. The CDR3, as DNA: TGCGCCAGCAGCTCGGGGACGGTGGGTGGGGAGCAGTACTTC. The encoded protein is CASSSGTVGGEQYF.

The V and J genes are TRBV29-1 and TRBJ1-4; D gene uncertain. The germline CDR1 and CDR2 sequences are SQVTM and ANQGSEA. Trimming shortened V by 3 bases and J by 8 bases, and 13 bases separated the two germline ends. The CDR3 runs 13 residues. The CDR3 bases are TGCAGCGTTGATTCTGGCGGAGGGGAAAAACTGTTTTTT. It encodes CSVDSGGGEKLFF.

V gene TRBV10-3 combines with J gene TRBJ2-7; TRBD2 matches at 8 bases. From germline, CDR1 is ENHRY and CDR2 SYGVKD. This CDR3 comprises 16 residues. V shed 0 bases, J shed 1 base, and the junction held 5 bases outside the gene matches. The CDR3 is CAISESSSGTSYEQYF. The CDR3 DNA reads TGTGCCATCAGTGAGTCGAGTAGCGGGACTTCCTACGAGCAGTACTTC.

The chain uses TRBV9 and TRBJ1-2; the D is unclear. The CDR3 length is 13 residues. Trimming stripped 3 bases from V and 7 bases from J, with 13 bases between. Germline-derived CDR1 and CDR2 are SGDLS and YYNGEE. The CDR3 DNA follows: TGTGCCAGCAGCGCGGATGGGTGGGGTGGCTACACCTTC. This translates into CASSADGWGGYTF.

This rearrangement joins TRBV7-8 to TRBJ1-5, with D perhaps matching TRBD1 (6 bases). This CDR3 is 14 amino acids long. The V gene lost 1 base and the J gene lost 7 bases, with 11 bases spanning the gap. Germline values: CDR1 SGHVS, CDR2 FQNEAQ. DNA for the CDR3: TGTGCCAGCAGCTTAGGGGGGCCGGGGCAGCCCCAGCATTTT. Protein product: CASSLGGPGQPQHF.

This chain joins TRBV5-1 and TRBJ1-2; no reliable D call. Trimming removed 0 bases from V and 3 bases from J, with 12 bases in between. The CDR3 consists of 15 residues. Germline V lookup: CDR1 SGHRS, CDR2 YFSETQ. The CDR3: CASSLDGYNYYGYTF. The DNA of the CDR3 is TGCGCCAGCAGCTTGGATGGGTACAATTACTATGGCTACACCTTC. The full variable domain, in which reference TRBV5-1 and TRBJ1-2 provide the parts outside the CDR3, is KAGVTQTPRYLIKTRGQQVTLSCSPISGHRSVSWYQQTPGQGLQFLFEYFSETQRNKGNFPGRFSGRQFSNSRSEMNVSTLELGDSALYLCASSLDGYNYYGYTFGSGTRLTVV.

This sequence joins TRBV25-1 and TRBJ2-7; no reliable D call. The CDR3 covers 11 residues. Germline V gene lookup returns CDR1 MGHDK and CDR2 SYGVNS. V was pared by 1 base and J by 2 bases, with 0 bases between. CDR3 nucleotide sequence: TGTGCCAGCAGTGAATCCTACGAGCAGTACTTC. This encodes CASSESYEQYF.

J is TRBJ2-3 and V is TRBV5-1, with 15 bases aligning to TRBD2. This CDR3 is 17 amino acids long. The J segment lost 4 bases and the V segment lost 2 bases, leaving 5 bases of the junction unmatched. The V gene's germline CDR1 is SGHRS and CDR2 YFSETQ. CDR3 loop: CASSLGRTSGGADTQYF. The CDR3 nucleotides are TGCGCCAGCAGCTTAGGCCGGACTAGCGGGGGGGCAGATACGCAGTATTTT.

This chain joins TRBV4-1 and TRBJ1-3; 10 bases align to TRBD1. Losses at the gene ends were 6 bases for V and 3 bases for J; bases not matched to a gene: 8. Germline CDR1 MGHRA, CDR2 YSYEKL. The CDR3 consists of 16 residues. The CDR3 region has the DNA TGCGCCAGCAGGGAGTCCGGGACAGGGGTTGGAAACACCATATATTTT. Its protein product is CASRESGTGVGNTIYF.

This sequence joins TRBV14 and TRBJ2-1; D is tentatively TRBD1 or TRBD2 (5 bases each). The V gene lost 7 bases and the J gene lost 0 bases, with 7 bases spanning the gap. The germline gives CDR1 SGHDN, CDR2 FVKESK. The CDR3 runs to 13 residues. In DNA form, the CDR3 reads TGTGCCAGCAAGGGGAGCTCCTACAATGAGCAGTTCTTC. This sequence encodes CASKGSSYNEQFF. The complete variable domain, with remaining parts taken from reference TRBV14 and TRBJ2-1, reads EAGVTQFPSHSVIEKGQTVTLRCDPISGHDNLYWYRRVMGKEIKFLLHFVKESKQDESGMPNNRFLAERTGGTYSTLKVQPAELEDSGVYFCASKGSSYNEQFFGPGTRLTVL.

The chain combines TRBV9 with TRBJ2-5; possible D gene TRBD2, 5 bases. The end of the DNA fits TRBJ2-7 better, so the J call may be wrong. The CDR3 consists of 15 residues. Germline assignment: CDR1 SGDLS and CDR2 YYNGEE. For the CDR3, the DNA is TGTGCCAGCAGCGTAGGGGTGGGAGACCCCTACGAGCAGTACTTC. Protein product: CASSVGVGDPYEQYF.

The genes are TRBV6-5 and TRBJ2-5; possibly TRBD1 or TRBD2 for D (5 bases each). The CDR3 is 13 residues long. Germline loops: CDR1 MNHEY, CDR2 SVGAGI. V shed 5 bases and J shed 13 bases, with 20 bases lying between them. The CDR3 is CASSPMLPGPTYF. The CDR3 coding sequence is TGTGCCAGCAGTCCTATGCTACCGGGACCTACGTACTTC.

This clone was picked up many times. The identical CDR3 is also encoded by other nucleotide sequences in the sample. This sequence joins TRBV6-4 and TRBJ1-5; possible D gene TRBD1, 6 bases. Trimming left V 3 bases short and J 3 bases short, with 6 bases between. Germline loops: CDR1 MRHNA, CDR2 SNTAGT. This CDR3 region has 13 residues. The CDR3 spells CASSEGANQPQHF. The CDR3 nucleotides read TGTGCCAGCAGTGAGGGGGCCAATCAGCCCCAGCATTTT.

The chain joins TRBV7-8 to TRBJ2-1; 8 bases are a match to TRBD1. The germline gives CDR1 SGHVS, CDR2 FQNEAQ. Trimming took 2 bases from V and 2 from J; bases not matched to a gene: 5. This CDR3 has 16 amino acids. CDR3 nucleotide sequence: TGTGCCAGCAGCTTACAACCAGGGGGCGCCTACAATGAGCAGTTCTTC. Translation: CASSLQPGGAYNEQFF.

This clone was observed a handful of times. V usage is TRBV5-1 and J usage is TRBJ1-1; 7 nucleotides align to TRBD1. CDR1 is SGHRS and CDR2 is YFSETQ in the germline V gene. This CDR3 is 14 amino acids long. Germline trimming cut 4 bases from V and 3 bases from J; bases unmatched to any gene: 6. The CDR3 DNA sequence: TGCGCCAGCAGCACCCTTCAGGGGGACACTGAAGCTTTCTTT. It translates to CASSTLQGDTEAFF. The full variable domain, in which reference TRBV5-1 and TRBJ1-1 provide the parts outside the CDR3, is KAGVTQTPRYLIKTRGQQVTLSCSPISGHRSVSWYQQTPGQGLQFLFEYFSETQRNKGNFPGRFSGRQFSNSRSEMNVSTLELGDSALYLCASSTLQGDTEAFFGQGTRLTVV.

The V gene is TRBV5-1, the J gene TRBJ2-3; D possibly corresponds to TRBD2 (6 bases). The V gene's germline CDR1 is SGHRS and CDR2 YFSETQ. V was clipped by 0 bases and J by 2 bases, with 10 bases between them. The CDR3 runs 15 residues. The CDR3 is CASSLAGGFTDTQYF. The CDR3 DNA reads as TGCGCCAGCAGCTTGGCCGGGGGTTTCACAGATACGCAGTATTTT.

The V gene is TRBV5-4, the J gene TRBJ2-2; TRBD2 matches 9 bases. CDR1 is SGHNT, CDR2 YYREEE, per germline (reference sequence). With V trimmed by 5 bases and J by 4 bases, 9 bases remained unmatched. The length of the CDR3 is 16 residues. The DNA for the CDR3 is TGTGCCAGCAGTTCCTCTAGCGGGATGCCCACCGGGGAGCTGTTTTTT. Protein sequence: CASSSSSGMPTGELFF.

Here the CDR3 reads CASSELAGGPQVTGELFF. CDR3 DNA sequence: TGTGCCAGCAGCGAACTAGCGGGGGGGCCTCAAGTAACCGGGGAGCTGTTTTTT. The rearrangement joins TRBV2 to TRBJ2-2; 13 nucleotides line up with TRBD2. V shed 6 bases and J 5 bases; nucleotides not matched to a gene: 12. The germline gives CDR1 SNHLY, CDR2 FYNNEI. The CDR3 sequence is 18 residues long.

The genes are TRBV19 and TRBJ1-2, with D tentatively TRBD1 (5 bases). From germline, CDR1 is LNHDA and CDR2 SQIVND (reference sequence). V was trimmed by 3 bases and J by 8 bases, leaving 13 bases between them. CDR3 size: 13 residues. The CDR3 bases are TGTGCCAGTAGTATCTTTGGGGCAGAGGGCTACACCTTC. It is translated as CASSIFGAEGYTF.

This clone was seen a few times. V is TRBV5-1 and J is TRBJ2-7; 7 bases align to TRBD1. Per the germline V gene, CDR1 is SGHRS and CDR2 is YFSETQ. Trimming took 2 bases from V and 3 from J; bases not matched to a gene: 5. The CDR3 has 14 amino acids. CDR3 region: CASSFEAGGYEQYF. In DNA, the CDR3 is TGCGCCAGCAGCTTCGAGGCAGGGGGCTACGAGCAGTACTTC.

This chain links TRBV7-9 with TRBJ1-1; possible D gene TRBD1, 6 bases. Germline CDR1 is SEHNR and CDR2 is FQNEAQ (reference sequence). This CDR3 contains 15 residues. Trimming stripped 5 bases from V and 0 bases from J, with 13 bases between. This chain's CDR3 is CASSRLQGLNTEAFF. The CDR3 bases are TGTGCCAGCAGCCGGTTACAGGGATTGAACACTGAAGCTTTCTTT.

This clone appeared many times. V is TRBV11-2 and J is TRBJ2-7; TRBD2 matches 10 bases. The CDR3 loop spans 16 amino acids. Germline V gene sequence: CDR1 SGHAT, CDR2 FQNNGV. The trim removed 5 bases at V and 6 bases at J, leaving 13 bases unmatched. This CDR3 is CASSPHTTSGTTEQYF. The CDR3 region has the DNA TGTGCCAGCAGCCCCCACACTACTAGCGGGACTACCGAGCAGTACTTC. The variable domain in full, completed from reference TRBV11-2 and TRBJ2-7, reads EAGVAQSPRYKIIEKRQSVAFWCNPISGHATLYWYQQILGQGPKLLIQFQNNGVVDDSQLPKDRFSAERLKGVDSTLKIQPAKLEDSAVYLCASSPHTTSGTTEQYFGPGTRLTVT.

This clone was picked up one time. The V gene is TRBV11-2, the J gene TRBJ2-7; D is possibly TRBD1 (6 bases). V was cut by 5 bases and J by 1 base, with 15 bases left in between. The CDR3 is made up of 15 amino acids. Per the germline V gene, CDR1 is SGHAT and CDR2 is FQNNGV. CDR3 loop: CASSVGTLRSYEQYF. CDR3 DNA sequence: TGTGCCAGCAGCGTTGGGACACTTAGGTCCTACGAGCAGTACTTC.